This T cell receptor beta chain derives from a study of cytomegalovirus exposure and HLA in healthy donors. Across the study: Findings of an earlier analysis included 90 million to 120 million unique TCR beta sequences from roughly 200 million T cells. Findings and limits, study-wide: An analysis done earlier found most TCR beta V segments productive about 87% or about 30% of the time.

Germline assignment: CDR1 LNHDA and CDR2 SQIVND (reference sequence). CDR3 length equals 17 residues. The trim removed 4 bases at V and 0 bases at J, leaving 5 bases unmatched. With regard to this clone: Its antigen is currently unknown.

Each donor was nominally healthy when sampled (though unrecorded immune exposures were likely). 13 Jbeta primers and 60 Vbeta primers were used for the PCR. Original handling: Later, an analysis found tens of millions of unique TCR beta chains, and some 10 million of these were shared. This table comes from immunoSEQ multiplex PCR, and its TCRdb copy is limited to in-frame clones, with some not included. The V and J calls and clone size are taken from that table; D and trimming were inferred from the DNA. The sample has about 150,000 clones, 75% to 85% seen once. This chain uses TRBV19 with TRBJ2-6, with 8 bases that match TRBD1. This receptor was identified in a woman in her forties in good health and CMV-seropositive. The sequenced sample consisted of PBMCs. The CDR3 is CASSTGTGYSGANVLTF. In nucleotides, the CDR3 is TGTGCCAGTAGTACGGGGACAGGCTACTCTGGGGCCAACGTCCTGACTTTC.